This T cell receptor beta chain was sequenced for a study of T cell responses to AZD1222 COVID-19 vaccine. Study conclusions and caveats: Among vaccine-associated CD4 TCRs, coverage spanned spike, with dominance at 160-218 and 743-854. Two AZD1222 administrations were followed by greater Spike-specific TCR breadth and depth. Unmutated variant regions are reportedly the target of nearly half of TCRs that are spike-specific.

To note about this clone: Its antigen is not identified.

Generated by immunoSEQ multiplex PCR, the TCRdb table keeps only in-frame clones and is missing some. The sample has about 110,000 clones, around 87% seen once; the top ten hold around 4%. CDR3 length: 13 residues. V shed 0 bases and J shed 5 bases, with 7 bases lying between them. In germline, CDR1 is SQVTM, CDR2 ANQGSEA. Here the sequenced sample was peripheral blood, taken 28 days after the second AZD1222 dose. This TCR derives from an adult who received the AZD1222 COVID-19 vaccine. The chain employs TRBV29-1 and TRBJ1-4; TRBD1 might be the D (5 bases). The CDR3 here is CSVEDRANEKLFF. The CDR3 DNA sequence: TGCAGCGTTGAAGACAGGGCAAATGAAAAACTGTTTTTT.